The present T cell receptor beta chain was sequenced within a study of neoadjuvant anti-PD-1 for oral cavity cancer. Clones were read by immunoSEQ multiplex PCR, and TCRdb kept only the in-frame ones, dropping some. The sample yields roughly 15,000 clones, around 34% seen once. The time point denotes: after neoadjuvant nivolumab, at surgical resection. Patients had HPV-negative, locally advanced oral cavity squamous cell carcinoma. CDR1 SGHAT and CDR2 FQNNGV come from the germline V gene. The CDR3 has 14 residues. The trim removed 5 bases at V and 9 bases at J, leaving 8 bases unmatched. The material was tumor tissue, obtained after nivolumab (anti-PD-1) treatment. This sequence originates from a person between 40 and 80 years old with oral cavity squamous cell carcinoma. The genes are TRBV11-2 and TRBJ2-4; TRBD1 matches at 9 bases. Written as DNA, the CDR3 is TGTGCCAGCAGCCCATTGGGACAGGGATTCATTCAGTACTTC. Translated, it gives CASSPLGQGFIQYF. Looking up the rest from reference TRBV11-2 and TRBJ2-4 gives the full variable domain: EAGVAQSPRYKIIEKRQSVAFWCNPISGHATLYWYQQILGQGPKLLIQFQNNGVVDDSQLPKDRFSAERLKGVDSTLKIQPAKLEDSAVYLCASSPLGQGFIQYFGAGTRLSVL.